Below, one T cell receptor beta chain is given with its context. What antigen it recognizes has not been identified. No clone much larger than this one lies a single base away; base qualities are absent. The data were taken from a study of blood T cell repertoires in COVID-19 (dated by TCRdb to 2018 to 2021). Background on the whole study: The collaborator samples originated in the United States, Italy and Spain and spanned the acute and convalescent phases of COVID-19. Samples came from the ongoing ImmuneRACE study (first 160 participants) plus 1,254 subjects from 6 global collaborators. Nearly every sample came with metadata listing a de-identified subject ID, COVID-19 status, age in years and sex. The repertoires were released in a freely available public database meant as a resource for research on the immune response to SARS-CoV-2. The material from the prospective study consisted of cDNA or gDNA derived from T cells, B-cell-depleted T cells, or PBMCs. The dataset comprised deeply sampled blood TCRbeta repertoires from subjects exposed to, actively infected with, or recovered from COVID-19. Where available, HLA class I and class II types were taken from metadata supplied by the sample provider and were not determined by assay-based typing. Study-wide conclusions, independent of this receptor: The amount of clinical and demographic metadata varied by source and participant and was provided uncurated.

The immunoSEQ Assay, a bias-controlled multiplex PCR, was used to amplify TCRbeta CDR3 regions from genomic DNA. In the source study's methods: Nucleated cell counts per sample were estimated from amplification of reference gene primers within the assay. To quantify the absolute abundance of each unique TCRbeta CDR3 rearrangement, sequence reads were collapsed and filtered. For each sample, productive Simpson clonality was calculated as the square root of Simpson's diversity index across productive rearrangements. TCRdb took over this immuneACCESS table, retaining in-frame rearrangements with V and J assigned. Such tables are incomplete; in checked studies, under half of the missing clones stem from an unresolved V gene, and the remainder is unexplained. Clonal size and the V and J genes are those of that table, whereas D and trimming came from the DNA. The sample table shows approximately 200,000 clones, and roughly 81% are seen once. The ten largest clones represent 2.9% of the sample.

The CDR3 contains 20 residues, cysteine and phenylalanine counted. Left in the record is the CDR3 DNA by itself, 60 bases read in frame from the first base. The germline V gene specifies LGHNT as CDR1 and FRNRAP as CDR2. Here V drops 4 bases and J drops 4 bases, and the junction holds 18 bases not matched to any gene. Samples from volunteer blood donors who had recovered from COVID-19 were contributed by a second Seattle source. Each collaborating institution followed its own protocols to collect whole blood in K2EDTA tubes. Collaborator samples were shipped for TCRbeta analysis as frozen whole blood, isolated PBMCs, or DNA extracted from either sample type.

The sequenced sample was peripheral blood. The chain uses TRBV12-5 and TRBJ2-3, and TRBD2 matches 12 of the central bases. The receptor was isolated from a man aged 45-65 years who had recovered from COVID-19. The sequence in DNA is TGTGCTAGTGGTTCCTCGGGACTAGCGGGCGACCCACGCCCGTCAGATACGCAGTATTTT. The resulting protein is CASGSSGLAGDPRPSDTQYF.